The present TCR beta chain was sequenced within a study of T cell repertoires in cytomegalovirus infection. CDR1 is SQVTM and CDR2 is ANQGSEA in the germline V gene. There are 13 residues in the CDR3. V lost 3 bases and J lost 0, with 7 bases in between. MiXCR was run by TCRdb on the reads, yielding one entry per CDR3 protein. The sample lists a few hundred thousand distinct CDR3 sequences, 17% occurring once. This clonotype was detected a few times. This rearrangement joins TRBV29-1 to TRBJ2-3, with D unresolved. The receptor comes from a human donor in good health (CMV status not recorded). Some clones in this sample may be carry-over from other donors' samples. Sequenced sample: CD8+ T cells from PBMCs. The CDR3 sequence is CSVDGPSTDTQYF. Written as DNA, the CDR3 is TGCAGCGTTGATGGGCCGAGCACAGATACGCAGTATTTT.